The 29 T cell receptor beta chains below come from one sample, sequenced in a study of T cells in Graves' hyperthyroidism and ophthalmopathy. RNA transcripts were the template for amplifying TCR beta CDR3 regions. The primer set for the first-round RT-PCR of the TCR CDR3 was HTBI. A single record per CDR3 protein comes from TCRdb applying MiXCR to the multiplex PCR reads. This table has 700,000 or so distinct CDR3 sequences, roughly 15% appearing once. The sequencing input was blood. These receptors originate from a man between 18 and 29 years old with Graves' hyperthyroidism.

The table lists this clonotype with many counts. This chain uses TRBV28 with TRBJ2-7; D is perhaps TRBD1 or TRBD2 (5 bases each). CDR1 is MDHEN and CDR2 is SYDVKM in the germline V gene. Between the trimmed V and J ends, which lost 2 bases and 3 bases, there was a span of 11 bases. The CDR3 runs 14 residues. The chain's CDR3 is CASSLVGPNYEQYF. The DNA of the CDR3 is TGTGCCAGCAGTTTAGTGGGACCGAACTACGAGCAGTACTTC.

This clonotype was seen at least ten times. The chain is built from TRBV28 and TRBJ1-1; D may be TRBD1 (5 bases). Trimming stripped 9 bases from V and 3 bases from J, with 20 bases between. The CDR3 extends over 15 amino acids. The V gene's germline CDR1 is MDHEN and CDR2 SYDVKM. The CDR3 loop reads CASHFQGAGDTEAFF. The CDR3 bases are TGTGCCAGTCACTTTCAGGGTGCGGGGGACACTGAAGCTTTCTTT.

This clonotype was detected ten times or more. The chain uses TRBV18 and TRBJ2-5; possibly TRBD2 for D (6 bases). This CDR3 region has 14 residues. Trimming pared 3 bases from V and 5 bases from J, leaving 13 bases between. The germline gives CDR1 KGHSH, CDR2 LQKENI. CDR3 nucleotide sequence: TGTGCCAGCTCACCCTCCGGGGGTCCGGAGACCCAGTACTTC. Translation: CASSPSGGPETQYF.

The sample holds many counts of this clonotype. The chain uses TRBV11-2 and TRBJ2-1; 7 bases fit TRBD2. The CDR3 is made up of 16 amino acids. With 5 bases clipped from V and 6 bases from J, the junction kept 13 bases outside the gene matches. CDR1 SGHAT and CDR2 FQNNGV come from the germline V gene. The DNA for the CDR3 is TGTGCCAGCAGCCTCCCTGGGGGGAGGGCCCTCAATGAGCAGTTCTTC. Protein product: CASSLPGGRALNEQFF.

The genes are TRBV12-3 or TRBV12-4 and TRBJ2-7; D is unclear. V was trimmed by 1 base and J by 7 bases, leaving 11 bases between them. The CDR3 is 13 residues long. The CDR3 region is CASSLGRGQEQYF. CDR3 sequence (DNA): TGTGCCAGCAGTTTAGGGAGAGGTCAGGAGCAGTACTTC.

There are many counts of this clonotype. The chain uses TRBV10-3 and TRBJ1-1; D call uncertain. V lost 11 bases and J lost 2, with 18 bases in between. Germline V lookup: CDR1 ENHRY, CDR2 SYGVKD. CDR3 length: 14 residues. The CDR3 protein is CAGAPADPNTEAFF. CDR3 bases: TGTGCCGGCGCCCCCGCGGACCCCAACACTGAAGCTTTCTTT.

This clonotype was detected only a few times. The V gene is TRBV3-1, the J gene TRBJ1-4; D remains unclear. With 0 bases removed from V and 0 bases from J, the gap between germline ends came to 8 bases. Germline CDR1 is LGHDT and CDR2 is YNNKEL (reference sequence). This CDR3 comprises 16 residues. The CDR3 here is CASSQDHSTTNEKLFF. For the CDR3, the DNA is TGTGCCAGCAGCCAAGATCACAGTACAACTAATGAAAAACTGTTTTTT.

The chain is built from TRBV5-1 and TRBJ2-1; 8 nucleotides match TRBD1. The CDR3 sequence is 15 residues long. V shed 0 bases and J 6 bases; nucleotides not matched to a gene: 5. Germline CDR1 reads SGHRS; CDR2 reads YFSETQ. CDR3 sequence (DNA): TGCGCCAGCAGCTTGGGGGCAGGGGGCCTCAATGAGCAGTTCTTC. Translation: CASSLGAGGLNEQFF.

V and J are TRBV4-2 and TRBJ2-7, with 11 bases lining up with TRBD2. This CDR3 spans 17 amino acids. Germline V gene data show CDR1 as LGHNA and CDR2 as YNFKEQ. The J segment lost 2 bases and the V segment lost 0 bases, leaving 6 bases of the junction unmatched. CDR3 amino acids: CASSQESGTSGTYEQYF. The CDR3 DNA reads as TGTGCCAGCAGCCAAGAGAGTGGGACTAGCGGAACCTACGAGCAGTACTTC.

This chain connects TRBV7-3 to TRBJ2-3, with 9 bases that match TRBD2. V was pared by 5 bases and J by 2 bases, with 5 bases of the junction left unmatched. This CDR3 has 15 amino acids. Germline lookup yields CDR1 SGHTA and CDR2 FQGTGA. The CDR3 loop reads CASSAGLANTDTQYF. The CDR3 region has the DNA TGTGCCAGCAGCGCGGGACTAGCAAACACAGATACGCAGTATTTT.

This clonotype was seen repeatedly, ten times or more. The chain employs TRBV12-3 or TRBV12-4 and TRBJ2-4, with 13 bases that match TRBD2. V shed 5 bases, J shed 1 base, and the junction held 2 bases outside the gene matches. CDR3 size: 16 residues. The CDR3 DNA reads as TGTGCCAGCAGTGGACTAGCGGGAGTTGCCAAAAACATTCAGTACTTC. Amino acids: CASSGLAGVAKNIQYF.

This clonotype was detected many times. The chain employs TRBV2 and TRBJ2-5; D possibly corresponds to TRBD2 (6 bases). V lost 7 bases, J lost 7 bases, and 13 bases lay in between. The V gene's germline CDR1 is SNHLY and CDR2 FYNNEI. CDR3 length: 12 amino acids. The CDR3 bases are TGTGCCAGCAAGCGGCTGGAGGGGACCCAGTACTTC. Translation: CASKRLEGTQYF. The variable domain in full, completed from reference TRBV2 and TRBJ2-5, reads EPEVTQTPSHQVTQMGQEVILRCVPISNHLYFYWYRQILGQKVEFLVSFYNNEISEKSEIFDDQFSVERPDGSNFTLKIRSTKLEDSAMYFCASKRLEGTQYFGPGTRLLVL.

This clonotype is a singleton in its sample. CDR3 in DNA: TGTGCCAGTAGTGACCGGGACTCGTACTCCTACGAGCAGTACTTC. Translation gives CASSDRDSYSYEQYF. The chain has TRBV19 and TRBJ2-7, with D possibly TRBD2 on 6 matching bases. This CDR3 spans 15 amino acids. The germline CDR1 and CDR2 sequences are LNHDA and SQIVND (reference sequence). V dropped 5 bases and J dropped 0 bases, with 14 bases sitting between them.

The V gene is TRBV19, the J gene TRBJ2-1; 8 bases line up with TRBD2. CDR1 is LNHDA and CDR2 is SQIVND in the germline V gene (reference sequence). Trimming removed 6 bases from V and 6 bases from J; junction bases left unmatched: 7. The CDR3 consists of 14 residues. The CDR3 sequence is CASRSRAGVNEQFF. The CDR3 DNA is TGTGCCAGTAGAAGCCGAGCGGGAGTCAATGAGCAGTTCTTC.

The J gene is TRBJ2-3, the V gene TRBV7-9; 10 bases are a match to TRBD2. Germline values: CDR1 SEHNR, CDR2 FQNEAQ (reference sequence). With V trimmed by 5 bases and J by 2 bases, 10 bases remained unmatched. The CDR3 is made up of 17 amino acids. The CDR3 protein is CASSPSRGTSDTDTQYF. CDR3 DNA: TGTGCCAGCAGCCCTTCAAGGGGGACTAGCGACACAGATACGCAGTATTTT.

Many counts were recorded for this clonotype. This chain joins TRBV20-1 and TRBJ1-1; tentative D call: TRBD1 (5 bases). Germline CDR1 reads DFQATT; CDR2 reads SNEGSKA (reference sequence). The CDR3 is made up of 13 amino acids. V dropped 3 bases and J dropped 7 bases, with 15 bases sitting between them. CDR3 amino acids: CSARGLPGLEAFF. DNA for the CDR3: TGCAGTGCTAGGGGCCTACCGGGGCTTGAAGCTTTCTTT.

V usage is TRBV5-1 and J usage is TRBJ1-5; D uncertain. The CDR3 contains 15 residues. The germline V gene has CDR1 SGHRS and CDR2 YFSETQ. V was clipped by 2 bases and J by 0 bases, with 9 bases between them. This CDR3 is CASSFAGDSNQPQHF. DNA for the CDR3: TGCGCCAGCAGCTTTGCAGGCGATAGCAATCAGCCCCAGCATTTT.

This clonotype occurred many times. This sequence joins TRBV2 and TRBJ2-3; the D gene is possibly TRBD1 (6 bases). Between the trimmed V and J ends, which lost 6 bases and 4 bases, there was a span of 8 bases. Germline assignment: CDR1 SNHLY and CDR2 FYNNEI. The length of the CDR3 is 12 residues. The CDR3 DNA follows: TGTGCCAGCAGAAACAGGGCAGATACGCAGTATTTT. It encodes CASRNRADTQYF.

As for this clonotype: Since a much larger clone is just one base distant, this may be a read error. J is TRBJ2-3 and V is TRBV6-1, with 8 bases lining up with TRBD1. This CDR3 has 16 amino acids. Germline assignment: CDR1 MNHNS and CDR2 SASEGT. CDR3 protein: CASSLPGQESKDTQYF. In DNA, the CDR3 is TGTGCCAGCAGCTTGCCGGGACAGGAGAGCAAAGATACGCAGTATTTT.

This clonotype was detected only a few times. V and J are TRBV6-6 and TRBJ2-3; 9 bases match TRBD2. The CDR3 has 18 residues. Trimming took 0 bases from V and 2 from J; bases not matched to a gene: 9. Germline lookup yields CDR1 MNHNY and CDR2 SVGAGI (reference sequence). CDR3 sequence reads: CASSYSSASGRPTDTQYF. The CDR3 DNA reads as TGTGCCAGCAGTTACTCGTCAGCGAGCGGGAGGCCCACAGATACGCAGTATTTT.

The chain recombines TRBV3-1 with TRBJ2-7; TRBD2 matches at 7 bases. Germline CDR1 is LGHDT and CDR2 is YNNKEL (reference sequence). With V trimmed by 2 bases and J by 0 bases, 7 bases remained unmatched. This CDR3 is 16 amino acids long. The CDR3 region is CASSQKPSGSSYEQYF. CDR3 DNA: TGTGCCAGCAGCCAAAAACCTAGCGGAAGCTCCTACGAGCAGTACTTC.

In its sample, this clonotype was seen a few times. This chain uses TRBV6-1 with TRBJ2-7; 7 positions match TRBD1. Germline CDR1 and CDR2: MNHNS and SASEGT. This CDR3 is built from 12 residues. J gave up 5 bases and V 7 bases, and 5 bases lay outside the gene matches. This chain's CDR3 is CASIAGGNEQYF. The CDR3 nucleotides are TGTGCCAGCATTGCAGGGGGTAACGAGCAGTACTTC.

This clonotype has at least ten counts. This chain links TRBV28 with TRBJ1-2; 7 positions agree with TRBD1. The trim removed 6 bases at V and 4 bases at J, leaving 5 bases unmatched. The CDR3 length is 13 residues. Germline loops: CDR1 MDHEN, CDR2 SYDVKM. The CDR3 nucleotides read TGTGCCAGCAGGAGGGGGCACGCCTATGGCTACACCTTC. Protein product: CASRRGHAYGYTF.

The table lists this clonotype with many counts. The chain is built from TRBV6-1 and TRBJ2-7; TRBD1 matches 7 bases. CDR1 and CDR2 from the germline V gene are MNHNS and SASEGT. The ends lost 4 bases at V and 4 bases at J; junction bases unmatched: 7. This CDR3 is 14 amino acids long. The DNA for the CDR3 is TGTGCCAGCAGTGGTGAGACAGGGCGATACGAGCAGTACTTC. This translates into CASSGETGRYEQYF.

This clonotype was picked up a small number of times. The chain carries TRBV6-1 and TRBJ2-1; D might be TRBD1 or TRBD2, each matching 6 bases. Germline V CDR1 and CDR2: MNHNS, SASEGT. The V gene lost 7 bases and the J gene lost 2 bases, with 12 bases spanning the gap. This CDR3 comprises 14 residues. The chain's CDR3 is CASTKGGTYNEQFF. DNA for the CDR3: TGTGCCAGCACCAAAGGGGGGACCTACAATGAGCAGTTCTTC.

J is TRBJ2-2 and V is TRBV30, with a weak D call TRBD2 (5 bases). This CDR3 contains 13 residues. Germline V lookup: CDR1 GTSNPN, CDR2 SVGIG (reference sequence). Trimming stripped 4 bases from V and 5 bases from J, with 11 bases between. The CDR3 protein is CAWTAEGTGELFF. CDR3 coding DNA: TGTGCCTGGACGGCCGAGGGTACCGGGGAGCTGTTTTTT.

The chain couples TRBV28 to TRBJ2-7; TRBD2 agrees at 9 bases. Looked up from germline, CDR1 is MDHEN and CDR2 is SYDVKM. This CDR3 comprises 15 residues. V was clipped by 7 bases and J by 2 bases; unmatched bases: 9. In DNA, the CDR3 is TGTGCCAGCACCCCCGCGGGCGGGAGGGCCTACGAGCAGTACTTC. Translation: CASTPAGGRAYEQYF. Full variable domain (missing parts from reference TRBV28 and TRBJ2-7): DVKVTQSSRYLVKRTGEKVFLECVQDMDHENMFWYRQDPGLGLRLIYFSYDVKMKEKGDIPEGYSVSREKKERFSLILESASTNQTSMYLCASTPAGGRAYEQYFGPGTRLTVT.

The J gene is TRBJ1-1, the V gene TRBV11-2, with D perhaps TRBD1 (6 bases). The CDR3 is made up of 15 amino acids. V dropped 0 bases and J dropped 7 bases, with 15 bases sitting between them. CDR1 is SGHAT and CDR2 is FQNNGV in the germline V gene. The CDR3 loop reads CASSLDIRGWGEAFF. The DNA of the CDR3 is TGTGCCAGCAGCTTAGATATCAGGGGATGGGGTGAAGCTTTCTTT. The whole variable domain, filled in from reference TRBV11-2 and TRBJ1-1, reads EAGVAQSPRYKIIEKRQSVAFWCNPISGHATLYWYQQILGQGPKLLIQFQNNGVVDDSQLPKDRFSAERLKGVDSTLKIQPAKLEDSAVYLCASSLDIRGWGEAFFGQGTRLTVV.

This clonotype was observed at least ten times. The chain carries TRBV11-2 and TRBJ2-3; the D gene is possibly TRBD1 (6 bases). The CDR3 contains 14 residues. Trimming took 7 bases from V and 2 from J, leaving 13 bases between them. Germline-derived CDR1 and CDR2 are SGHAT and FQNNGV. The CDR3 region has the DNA TGTGCCAGCACCCCGGGACAAGCCACAGATACGCAGTATTTT. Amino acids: CASTPGQATDTQYF. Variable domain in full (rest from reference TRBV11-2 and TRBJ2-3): EAGVAQSPRYKIIEKRQSVAFWCNPISGHATLYWYQQILGQGPKLLIQFQNNGVVDDSQLPKDRFSAERLKGVDSTLKIQPAKLEDSAVYLCASTPGQATDTQYFGPGTRLTVL.